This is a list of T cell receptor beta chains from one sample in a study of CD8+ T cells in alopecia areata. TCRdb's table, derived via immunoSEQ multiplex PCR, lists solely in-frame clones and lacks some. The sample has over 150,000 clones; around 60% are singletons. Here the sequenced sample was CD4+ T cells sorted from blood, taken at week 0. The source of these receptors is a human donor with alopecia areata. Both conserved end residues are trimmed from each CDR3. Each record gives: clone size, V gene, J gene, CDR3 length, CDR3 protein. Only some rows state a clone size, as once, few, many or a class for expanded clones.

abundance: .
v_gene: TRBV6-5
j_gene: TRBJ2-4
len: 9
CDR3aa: ASSYSGLQY

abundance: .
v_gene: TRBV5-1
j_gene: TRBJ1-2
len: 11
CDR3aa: ASSLDREYGYT

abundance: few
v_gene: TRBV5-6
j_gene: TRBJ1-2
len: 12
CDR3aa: ASSLGGQDYGYT

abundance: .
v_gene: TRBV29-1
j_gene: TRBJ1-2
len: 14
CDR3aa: SVEVGPVAGVRGYT

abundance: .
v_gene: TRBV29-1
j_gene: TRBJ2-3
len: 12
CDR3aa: SVVALAGGDTQY

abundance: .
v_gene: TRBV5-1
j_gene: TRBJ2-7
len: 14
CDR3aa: ASSSDPGTVSYEQY

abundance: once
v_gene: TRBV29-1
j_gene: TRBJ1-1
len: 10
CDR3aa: SVERGRSEAF

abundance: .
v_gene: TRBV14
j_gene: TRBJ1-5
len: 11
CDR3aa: ASSRGGNQPQH

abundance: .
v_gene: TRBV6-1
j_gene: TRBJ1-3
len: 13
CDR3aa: ASDRARGAGNTIY

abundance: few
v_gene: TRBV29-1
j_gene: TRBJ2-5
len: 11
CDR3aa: SVGTGTGETQY

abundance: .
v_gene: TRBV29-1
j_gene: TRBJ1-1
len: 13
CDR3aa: SVDGQGGSNTEAF

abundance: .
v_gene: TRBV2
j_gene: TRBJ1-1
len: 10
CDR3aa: ASSDERAEAF

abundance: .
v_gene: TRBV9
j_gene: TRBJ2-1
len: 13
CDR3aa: ASSVGGQGRNEQF

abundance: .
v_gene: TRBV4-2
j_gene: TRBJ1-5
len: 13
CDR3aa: ASSQGQVSNQPQH

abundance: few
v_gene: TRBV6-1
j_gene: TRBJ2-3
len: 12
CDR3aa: ASSPVSAADTQY

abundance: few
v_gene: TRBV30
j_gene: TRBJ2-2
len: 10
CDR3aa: AWSEGPGELF

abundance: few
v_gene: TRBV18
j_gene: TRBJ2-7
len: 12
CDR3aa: ASSPGRSSYEQY

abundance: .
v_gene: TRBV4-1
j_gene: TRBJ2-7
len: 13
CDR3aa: ASSQKLGPDYEQY

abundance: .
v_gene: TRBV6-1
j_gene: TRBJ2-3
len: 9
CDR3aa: AHRGTDTQY

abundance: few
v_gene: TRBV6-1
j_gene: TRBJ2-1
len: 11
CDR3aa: ASNNPGYNEQF

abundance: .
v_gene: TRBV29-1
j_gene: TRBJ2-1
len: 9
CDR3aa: SGGQLHEQF

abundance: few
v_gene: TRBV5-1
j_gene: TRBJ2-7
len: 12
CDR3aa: ASSLGHGTYEQY

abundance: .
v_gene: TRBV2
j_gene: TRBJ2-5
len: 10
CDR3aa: ASSSYTGTQY

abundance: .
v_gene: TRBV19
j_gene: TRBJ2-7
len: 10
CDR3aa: ASSKDPYEQY

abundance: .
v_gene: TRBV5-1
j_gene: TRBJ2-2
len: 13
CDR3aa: ASSLSGSNTGELF

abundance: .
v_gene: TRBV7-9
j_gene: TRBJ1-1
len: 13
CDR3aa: ASSLERVLVTEAF

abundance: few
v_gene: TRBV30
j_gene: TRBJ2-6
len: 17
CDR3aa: AWTGGLTRLSYGANVLT